Listed here are 23 T cell receptor beta chains from one sample, sequenced in a study of T-cell reconstitution after alpha-beta-depleted transplantation in children. During its preparation, the TCRbeta library received unique molecular identifiers. TCRdb processed the PCR reads anew with MiXCR; each CDR3 protein has one entry. This table holds about 4,500 distinct CDR3 sequences, about a quarter found once. This material consisted of PBMCs, mostly from graft donor cells, taken 60 days after TCRalphabeta/CD19-depleted stem cell transplant. These receptors all stem from a boy under two years old who had a stem cell transplant for SCID, so the T cells may come from the graft donor.

This clonotype was seen many times. V is TRBV7-9 and J is TRBJ1-2; D ambiguous. Germline V CDR1 and CDR2: SEHNR, FQNEAQ (reference sequence). CDR3 length: 16 amino acids. The V gene lost 2 bases and the J gene lost 1 base, with 14 bases spanning the gap. Written as DNA, the CDR3 is TGTGCCAGCAGCTTAAAGGGATCCCGACGTAACTATGGCTACACCTTC. This translates into CASSLKGSRRNYGYTF.

This clonotype has just one count. The V gene is TRBV7-9, the J gene TRBJ2-7; 7 bases match TRBD1. The J call is uncertain, as TRBJ2-1 better fits the DNA end. CDR1 and CDR2 (germline): SEHNR, FQNEAQ (reference sequence). The CDR3 spans 15 residues. The CDR3 sequence is CASSLWAGGGYEQFF. The CDR3 DNA follows: TGTGCCAGCAGCTTGTGGGCAGGGGGTGGCTACGAGCAGTTCTTC.

This clonotype came up many times. The chain combines TRBV7-9 with TRBJ2-7; TRBD1 or TRBD2 may be the D gene (5 bases each). Trimming removed 5 bases at V and 5 bases at J, with 16 bases between. The CDR3 spans 14 residues. From germline, CDR1 is SEHNR and CDR2 FQNEAQ (reference sequence). As DNA, the CDR3 is TGTGCCAGCAGCACCGACGGGGCTGTGGACGAGCAGTACTTC. Translation: CASSTDGAVDEQYF.

This clonotype was picked up many times. The chain employs TRBV23-1 and TRBJ2-1; D not resolved. TRBV23-1 belongs to the ORF category, with a function that is uncertain. CDR3 size: 13 residues. Trimming took off 2 bases at V and 4 bases at J, with 6 bases between the two ends. DNA for the CDR3: TGCGCCAGCAGTCAACCCAATTACAATGAGCAGTTCTTC. Translated: CASSQPNYNEQFF.

By frequency in the sample, this clonotype is medium-sized. The V call is TRBV29-1, the J call TRBJ2-3, with TRBD1 as a possible D gene (7 bases). CDR1 SQVTM and CDR2 ANQGSEA come from the germline V gene. V gave up 7 bases and J gave up 2 bases, with 16 bases separating them. The CDR3 runs to 14 residues. DNA for the CDR3: TGCAGCGCCCGGAGGGGACAGTCCACAGATACGCAGTATTTT. Protein sequence: CSARRGQSTDTQYF.

In this sample, this clonotype turned up many times. The junction does not match germline at one end; this may be a read error. The chain links TRBV7-9 to TRBJ2-5, with 8 bases aligning to TRBD2. Germline CDR1 reads SEHNR; CDR2 reads FQNEAQ (reference sequence). This CDR3 is 9 amino acids long. CDR3 bases: TGTGCCAGCAGCCCCCGGGGGGGGTTC. Its protein product is CASSPRGGF.

This clonotype was detected ten times or more. The V and J genes are TRBV7-9 and TRBJ2-1, with TRBD1 as a possible D gene (6 bases). The CDR3 loop spans 17 amino acids. Trimming cost V 5 bases and J 3 bases, with 20 bases left between them. Germline assignment: CDR1 SEHNR and CDR2 FQNEAQ (reference sequence). The CDR3: CASSRHNRGFYYNEQFF. The CDR3 DNA reads TGTGCCAGCAGCCGACACAATAGGGGGTTCTACTACAATGAGCAGTTCTTC.

This clonotype is termed medium-sized. This chain joins TRBV7-9 and TRBJ2-7; D is possibly TRBD1 or TRBD2 (5 bases each). This CDR3 contains 14 residues. Germline loops: CDR1 SEHNR, CDR2 FQNEAQ (reference sequence). V was trimmed by 3 bases and J by 9 bases, leaving 18 bases between them. The CDR3 region is CASSFFGSGPRQYF. The CDR3 DNA reads TGTGCCAGCAGCTTCTTTGGGTCGGGGCCCAGGCAGTACTTC.

By its share, this clonotype is medium-sized. The CDR3 nucleotides read TGTGCCAGCAGCGTACCAGGACAGAGATCTGGAAACACCATATATTTT. Translating it yields CASSVPGQRSGNTIYF. This sequence joins TRBV7-9 and TRBJ1-3; possibly TRBD1 for D (6 bases). Germline loops: CDR1 SEHNR, CDR2 FQNEAQ (reference sequence). The CDR3 totals 16 residues. Deletions cut 5 bases from V and 1 base from J, with 15 bases between.

This clonotype was seen at least ten times. The chain couples TRBV19 to TRBJ1-1; weak D call: TRBD1 (6 bases). The V end was cut by 3 bases, the J end by 0 bases, with 14 bases between. Germline lookup yields CDR1 LNHDA and CDR2 SQIVND (reference sequence). The CDR3 runs to 16 residues. The CDR3 sequence is CASSIPGADMNTEAFF. CDR3 sequence (DNA): TGTGCCAGTAGTATTCCAGGGGCCGATATGAACACTGAAGCTTTCTTT.

Within the sample, this clonotype is medium-sized. Here the CDR3 reads CSVDTGLADTDTQYF. DNA for the CDR3: TGCAGTGTGGATACGGGACTAGCGGACACAGATACGCAGTATTTT. The chain is built from TRBV20-1 and TRBJ2-3; 11 bases agree with TRBD2. V dropped 7 bases and J dropped 2; count of bases not matched to a gene: 8. This CDR3 comprises 15 residues. Germline V gene sequence: CDR1 DFQATT, CDR2 SNEGSKA (reference sequence).

This clonotype was found many times. This chain connects TRBV5-6 to TRBJ2-5; perhaps D is TRBD1 or TRBD2 (5 bases each). CDR1 is SGHDT, CDR2 YYEEEE, per germline. Between the trimmed V and J ends, which lost 1 base and 1 base, there was a span of 8 bases. The CDR3 consists of 14 residues. The CDR3 DNA sequence: TGTGCCAGCAGCTTGACGGGACCCCAAGAGACCCAGTACTTC. Translating gives CASSLTGPQETQYF.

This clonotype was seen at least ten times. The V call is TRBV7-9, the J call TRBJ2-1, with D perhaps being TRBD1 or TRBD2 (5 bases each). Trimming removed 1 base from V and 3 bases from J, with 13 bases in between. Germline CDR1 SEHNR, CDR2 FQNEAQ (reference sequence). This CDR3 has 16 amino acids. The CDR3 sequence: CASSLVVGAYYNEQFF. The CDR3 nucleotides read TGTGCCAGCAGCTTAGTTGTCGGGGCCTACTACAATGAGCAGTTCTTC. Variable domain in full (rest from reference TRBV7-9 and TRBJ2-1): DTGVSQNPRHKITKRGQNVTFRCDPISEHNRLYWYRQTLGQGPEFLTYFQNEAQLEKSRLLSDRFSAERPKGSFSTLEIQRTEQGDSAMYLCASSLVVGAYYNEQFFGPGTRLTVL.

This clonotype was counted many times. The chain combines TRBV6-6 with TRBJ2-5; D gene uncertain. This CDR3 contains 16 residues. Trimming stripped 1 base from V and 1 base from J, with 13 bases between. CDR1 and CDR2 from the germline V gene are MNHNY and SVGAGI (reference sequence). CDR3 nucleotide sequence: TGTGCCAGCAGTTACTTACCCCAGGAGTCCCAAGAGACCCAGTACTTC. Amino acid sequence: CASSYLPQESQETQYF.

This clonotype was found a few times. This chain links TRBV18 with TRBJ2-5, with 7 bases aligning to TRBD1. Germline lookup yields CDR1 KGHSH and CDR2 LQKENI. V lost 4 bases and J lost 5; bases outside the gene matches: 4. The CDR3 runs 13 residues. CDR3 region: CASSRGRGETQYF. Written as DNA, the CDR3 is TGTGCCAGCTCACGGGGCAGGGGGGAGACCCAGTACTTC.

This clonotype was detected ten times or more. V gene TRBV7-9 combines with J gene TRBJ1-2; D uncertain. Trimming stripped 1 base from V and 1 base from J, with 7 bases between. CDR1 is SEHNR and CDR2 is FQNEAQ in the germline V gene (reference sequence). This CDR3 spans 14 amino acids. Written as DNA, the CDR3 is TGTGCCAGCAGCTTAGTGGGTAGTAACTATGGCTACACCTTC. Its translation is CASSLVGSNYGYTF.

The CDR3 here is CASSLQGPGQETQYF. CDR3 bases: TGTGCCAGCAGCTTGCAGGGGCCTGGCCAAGAGACCCAGTACTTC. The chain uses TRBV5-6 and TRBJ2-5, with D possibly TRBD1 on 6 matching bases. Trimming stripped 1 base from V and 1 base from J, with 11 bases between. CDR1 is SGHDT, CDR2 YYEEEE, per germline. This CDR3 has 15 amino acids.

This clonotype was observed a few times. The chain uses TRBV28 and TRBJ2-7, with D possibly TRBD1 on 5 matching bases. V was shortened by 9 bases and J by 6 bases, with 15 bases between the two germline ends. The CDR3 consists of 12 residues. Per the germline V gene, CDR1 is MDHEN and CDR2 is SYDVKM. The CDR3 nucleotides are TGTGCCAGAAAACACCAGGGAAGCGAGCAGTACTTC. The encoded protein is CARKHQGSEQYF.

This chain joins TRBV7-9 and TRBJ2-7, with TRBD2 matching 7 bases. J gave up 2 bases and V 1 base, and 8 bases lay outside the gene matches. CDR3 length: 16 residues. Germline lookup yields CDR1 SEHNR and CDR2 FQNEAQ (reference sequence). CDR3 nucleotide sequence: TGTGCCAGCAGCTTAGTCGAGGCGGGAGACCCCTACGAGCAGTACTTC. Amino acid sequence: CASSLVEAGDPYEQYF.

This clonotype is medium-sized. The CDR3 region is CASSSGGVSSYEQYF. CDR3 sequence (DNA): TGTGCCAGCAGTTCCGGGGGGGTAAGCTCCTACGAGCAGTACTTC. The chain recombines TRBV28 with TRBJ2-7; 8 bases fit TRBD2. The CDR3 extends over 15 amino acids. The V gene end was trimmed by 4 bases and the J gene end by 0 bases; junction bases not matched to a gene: 5. Germline V gives CDR1 MDHEN, CDR2 SYDVKM.

This clonotype has at least ten counts. The rearrangement joins TRBV6-2 or TRBV6-3 to TRBJ1-5, with TRBD1 matching 10 bases. V shed 4 bases, J shed 6 bases, and the junction held 6 bases outside the gene matches. Germline V gene lookup returns CDR1 MNHEY and CDR2 SVGEGT. This CDR3 contains 15 residues. CDR3 protein: CASSSSTGGSQPQHF. Written as DNA, the CDR3 is TGTGCCAGCAGTTCGTCGACAGGGGGCAGTCAGCCCCAGCATTTT.

The V and J genes are TRBV11-1 and TRBJ2-1; 8 nucleotides match TRBD1. Germline V gives CDR1 SGHAT, CDR2 FQDESV (reference sequence). The CDR3 has 15 amino acids. The V gene end was trimmed by 5 bases and the J gene end by 2 bases; junction bases not matched to a gene: 5. CDR3 nucleotide sequence: TGTGCCAGCAGCCAGCCGACAGGGGCCTACAATGAGCAGTTCTTC. Translated: CASSQPTGAYNEQFF.

This clonotype was seen ten or more times. The chain couples TRBV7-2 to TRBJ2-5; the D gene could be TRBD1 or TRBD2 (5 bases each). Germline loops: CDR1 SGHTA, CDR2 FQGNSA. V was shortened by 4 bases and J by 5 bases, with 17 bases between the two germline ends. The CDR3 is made up of 15 amino acids. In nucleotides, the CDR3 is TGTGCCAGCAGCTCGAGGGACCGTCCATGGGAGACCCAGTACTTC. Translated, it gives CASSSRDRPWETQYF.